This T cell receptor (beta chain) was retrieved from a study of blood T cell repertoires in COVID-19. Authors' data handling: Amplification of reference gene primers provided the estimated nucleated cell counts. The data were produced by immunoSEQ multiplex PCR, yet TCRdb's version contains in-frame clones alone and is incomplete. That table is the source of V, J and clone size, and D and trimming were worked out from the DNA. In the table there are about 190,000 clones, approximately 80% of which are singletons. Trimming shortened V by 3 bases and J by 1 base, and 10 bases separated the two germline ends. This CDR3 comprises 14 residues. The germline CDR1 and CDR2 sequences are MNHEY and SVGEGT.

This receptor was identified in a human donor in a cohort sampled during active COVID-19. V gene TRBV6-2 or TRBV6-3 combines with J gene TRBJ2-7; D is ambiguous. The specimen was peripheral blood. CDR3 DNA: TGTGCCAGCAGTTATCTCGGTATTTCCTACGAGCAGTACTTC. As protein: CASSYLGISYEQYF.